Detailed here is one T cell receptor (beta chain). Its matching antigen is unknown. A much larger clone differs from this one at a single base, so this may be a read error. This specimen belongs to a study of OX40 agonist ivuxolimab in advanced cancers. Study-wide background: The study gave patients intravenous ivuxolimab at 0.01 to 10 mg/kg every 2 weeks.

Germline V gene sequence: CDR1 SEHNR, CDR2 FQNEAQ (reference sequence). Trimming stripped 0 bases from V and 7 bases from J, with 18 bases between. The CDR3 runs to 16 residues. Profiled with immunoSEQ multiplex PCR; TCRdb holds only in-frame clones, not every one. The data hold more than 50,000 clones, with around 84% observed a single time. The study, taken as a whole, reports: Some nonresponders also had low normalized T-cell clonal expansion.

The sequence was collected from an adult with an advanced solid tumor such as melanoma, head and neck, liver or kidney cancer. The material was CD4+ or CD8+ T cells sorted from blood, obtained in a trial of the OX40 agonist ivuxolimab. The gene calls are TRBV7-9 and TRBJ1-1; a possible D gene is TRBD1 (6 bases). CDR3 in DNA: TGTGCCAGCAGCTTAGCGGGCGTAGGGGGTACGAGTGAAGCTTTCTTT. Translation gives CASSLAGVGGTSEAFF. Full variable domain (outside the CDR3, taken from reference TRBV7-9 and TRBJ1-1): DTGVSQNPRHKITKRGQNVTFRCDPISEHNRLYWYRQTLGQGPEFLTYFQNEAQLEKSRLLSDRFSAERPKGSFSTLEIQRTEQGDSAMYLCASSLAGVGGTSEAFFGQGTRLTVV.